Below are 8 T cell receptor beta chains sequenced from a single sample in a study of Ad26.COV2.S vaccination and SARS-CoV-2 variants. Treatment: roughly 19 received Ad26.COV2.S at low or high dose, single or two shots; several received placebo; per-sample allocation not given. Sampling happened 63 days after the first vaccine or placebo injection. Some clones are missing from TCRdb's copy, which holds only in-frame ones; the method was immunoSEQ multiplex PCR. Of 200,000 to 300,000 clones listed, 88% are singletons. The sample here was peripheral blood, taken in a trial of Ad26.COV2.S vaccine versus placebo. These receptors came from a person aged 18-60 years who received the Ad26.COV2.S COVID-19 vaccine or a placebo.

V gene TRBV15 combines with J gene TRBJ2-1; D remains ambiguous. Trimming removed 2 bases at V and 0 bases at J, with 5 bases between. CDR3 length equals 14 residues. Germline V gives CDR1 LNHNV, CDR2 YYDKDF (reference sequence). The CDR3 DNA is TGTGCCACCAGCAGAACGTACTCCTACAATGAGCAGTTCTTC. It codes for CATSRTYSYNEQFF.

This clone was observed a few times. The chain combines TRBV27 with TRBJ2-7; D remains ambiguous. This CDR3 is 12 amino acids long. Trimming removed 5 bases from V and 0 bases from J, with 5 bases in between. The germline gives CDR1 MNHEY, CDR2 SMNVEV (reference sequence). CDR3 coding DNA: TGTGCCAGCAGTCTCAACTCCTACGAGCAGTACTTC. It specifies CASSLNSYEQYF.

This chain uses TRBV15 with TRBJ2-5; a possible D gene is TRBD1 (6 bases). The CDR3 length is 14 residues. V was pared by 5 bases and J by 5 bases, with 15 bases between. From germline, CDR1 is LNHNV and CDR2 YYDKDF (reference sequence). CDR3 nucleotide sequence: TGTGCCACCAGCCAGACAGGTTCTGCGGAGACCCAGTACTTC. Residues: CATSQTGSAETQYF.

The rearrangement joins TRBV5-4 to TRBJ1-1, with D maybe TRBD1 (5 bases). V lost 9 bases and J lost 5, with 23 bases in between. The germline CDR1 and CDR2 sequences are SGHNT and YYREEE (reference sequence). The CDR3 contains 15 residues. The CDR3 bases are TGTGCCACCAAGAACAGGCCCGAATGGCAGACTGAAGCTTTCTTT. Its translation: CATKNRPEWQTEAFF.

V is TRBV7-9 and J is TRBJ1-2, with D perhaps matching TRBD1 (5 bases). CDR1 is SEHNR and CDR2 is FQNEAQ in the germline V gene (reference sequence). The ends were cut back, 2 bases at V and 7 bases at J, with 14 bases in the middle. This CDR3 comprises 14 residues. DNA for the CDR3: TGTGCCAGCAGCTTATCCAGGGTGGGGAGTGGCTACACCTTC. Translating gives CASSLSRVGSGYTF.

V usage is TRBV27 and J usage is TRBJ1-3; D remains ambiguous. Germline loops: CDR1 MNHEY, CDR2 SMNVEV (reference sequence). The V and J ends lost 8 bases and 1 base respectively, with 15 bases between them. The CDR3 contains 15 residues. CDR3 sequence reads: CASGPFDGSGNTIYF. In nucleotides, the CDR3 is TGTGCCAGCGGCCCTTTTGACGGATCTGGAAACACCATATATTTT.

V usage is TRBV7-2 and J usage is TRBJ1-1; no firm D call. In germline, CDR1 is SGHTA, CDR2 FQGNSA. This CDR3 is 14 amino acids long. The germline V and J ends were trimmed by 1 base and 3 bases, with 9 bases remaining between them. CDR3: CASSLVGSYTEAFF. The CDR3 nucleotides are TGTGCCAGCAGCTTAGTTGGCAGTTACACTGAAGCTTTCTTT.

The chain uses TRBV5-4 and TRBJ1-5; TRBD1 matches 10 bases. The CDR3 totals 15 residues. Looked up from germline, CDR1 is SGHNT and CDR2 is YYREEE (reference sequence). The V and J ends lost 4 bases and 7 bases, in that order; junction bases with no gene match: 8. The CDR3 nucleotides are TGTGCCAGCAGCCCCGGGACAGGGGCGGGACAGCCCCAGCATTTT. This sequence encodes CASSPGTGAGQPQHF.